This entry is about one T cell receptor beta chain. Its specificity is not known. The entry originates in a study of cytomegalovirus exposure and HLA in healthy donors. Study-wide points: Across all donors, roughly uniform sequencing depth was an assumption of the presence/absence analyses. It was 160 or so TCR beta chains that were listed as cytomegalovirus-associated.

PCR involved 60 Vbeta and 13 Jbeta primers. Clones were read by immunoSEQ multiplex PCR, and TCRdb kept only the in-frame ones, dropping some. The sample shows more than 120,000 clones, roughly 80% of them seen only once. Germline V gene sequence: CDR1 MDHEN, CDR2 SYDVKM. The length of the CDR3 is 12 residues. The V end was cut by 6 bases, the J end by 5 bases, with 11 bases between. The TCR originated in a woman aged 25 to 45 in good health and CMV-seronegative. Sequenced material: PBMCs. J is TRBJ2-7 and V is TRBV28, with D possibly being TRBD1 (6 bases). The CDR3 loop is CASRGDTNEQYF. CDR3 nucleotides: TGTGCCAGCAGGGGGGACACGAACGAGCAGTACTTC.